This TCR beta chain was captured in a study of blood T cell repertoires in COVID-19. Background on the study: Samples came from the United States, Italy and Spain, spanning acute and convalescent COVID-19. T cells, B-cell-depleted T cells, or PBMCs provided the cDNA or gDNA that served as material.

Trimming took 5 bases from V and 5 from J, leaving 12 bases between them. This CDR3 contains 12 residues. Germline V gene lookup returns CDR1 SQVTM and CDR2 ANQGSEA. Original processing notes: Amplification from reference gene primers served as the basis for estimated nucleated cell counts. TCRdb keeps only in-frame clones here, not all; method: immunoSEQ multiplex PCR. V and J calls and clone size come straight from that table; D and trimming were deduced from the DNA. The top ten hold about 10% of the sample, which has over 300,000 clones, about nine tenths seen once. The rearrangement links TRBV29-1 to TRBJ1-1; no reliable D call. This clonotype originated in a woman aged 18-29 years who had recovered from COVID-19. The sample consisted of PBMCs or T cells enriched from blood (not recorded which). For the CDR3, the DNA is TGCAGCGTTAGGACCCCGGGGACTGAAGCTTTCTTT. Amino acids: CSVRTPGTEAFF. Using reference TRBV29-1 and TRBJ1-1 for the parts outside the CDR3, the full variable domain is SAVISQKPSRDICQRGTSLTIQCQVDSQVTMMFWYRQQPGQSLTLIATANQGSEATYESGFVIDKFPISRPNLTFSTLTVSNMSPEDSSIYLCSVRTPGTEAFFGQGTRLTVV.